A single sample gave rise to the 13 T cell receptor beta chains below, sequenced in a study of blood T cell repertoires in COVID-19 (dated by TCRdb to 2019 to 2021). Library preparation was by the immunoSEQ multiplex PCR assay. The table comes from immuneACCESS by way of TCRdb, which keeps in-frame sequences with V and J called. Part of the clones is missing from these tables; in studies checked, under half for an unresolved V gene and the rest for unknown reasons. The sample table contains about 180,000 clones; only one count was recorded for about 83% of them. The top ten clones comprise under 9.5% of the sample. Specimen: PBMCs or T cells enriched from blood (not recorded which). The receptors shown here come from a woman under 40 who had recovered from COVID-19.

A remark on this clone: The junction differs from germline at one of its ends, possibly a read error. CDR3 DNA sequence: TGTGCCAGCAGTCCCGACAGATTGTCAGGGGATTTT. Protein: CASSPDRLSGDF. J is TRBJ2-3 and V is TRBV12-3 or TRBV12-4, with a weak D call TRBD1 (6 bases). The CDR3 has 12 amino acids.

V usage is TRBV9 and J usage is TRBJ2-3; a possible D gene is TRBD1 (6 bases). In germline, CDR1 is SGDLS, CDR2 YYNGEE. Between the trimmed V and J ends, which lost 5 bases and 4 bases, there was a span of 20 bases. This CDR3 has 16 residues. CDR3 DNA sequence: TGTGCCAGCAGTGGAGGCGCAGGGGAGCTCGCAGATACGCAGTATTTT. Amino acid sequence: CASSGGAGELADTQYF.

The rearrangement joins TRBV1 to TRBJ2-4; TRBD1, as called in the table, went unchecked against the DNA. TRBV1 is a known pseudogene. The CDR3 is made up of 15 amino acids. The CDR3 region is CTSSPGQGVGNIQYF. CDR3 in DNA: TGCACCAGCAGCCCCGGACAGGGGGTTGGTAACATTCAGTACTTC.

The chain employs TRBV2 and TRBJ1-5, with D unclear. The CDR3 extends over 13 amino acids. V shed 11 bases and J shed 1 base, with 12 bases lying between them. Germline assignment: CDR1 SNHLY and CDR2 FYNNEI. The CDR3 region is CASNRVSNQPQHF. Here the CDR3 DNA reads TGTGCCTCCAACAGAGTGAGCAATCAGCCCCAGCATTTT.

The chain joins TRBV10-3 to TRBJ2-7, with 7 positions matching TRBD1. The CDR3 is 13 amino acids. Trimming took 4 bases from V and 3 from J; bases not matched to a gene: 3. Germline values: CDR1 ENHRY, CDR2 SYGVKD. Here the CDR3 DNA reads TGTGCCATCAGTGGGCGACAGGGCTACGAGCAGTACTTC. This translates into CAISGRQGYEQYF.

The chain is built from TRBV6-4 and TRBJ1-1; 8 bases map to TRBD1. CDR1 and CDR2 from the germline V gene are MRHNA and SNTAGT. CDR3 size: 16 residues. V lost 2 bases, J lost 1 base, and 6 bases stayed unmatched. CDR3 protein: CASSDLLRGPNTEAFF. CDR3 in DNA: TGTGCCAGCAGTGACCTCCTCAGGGGGCCGAACACTGAAGCTTTCTTT.

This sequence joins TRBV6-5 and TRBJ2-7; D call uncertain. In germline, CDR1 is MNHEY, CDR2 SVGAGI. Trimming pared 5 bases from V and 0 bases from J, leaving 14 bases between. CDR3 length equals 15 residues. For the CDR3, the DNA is TGTGCCAGCAGTCTCGTGGGCGATAGCTCCTACGAGCAGTACTTC. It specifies CASSLVGDSSYEQYF.

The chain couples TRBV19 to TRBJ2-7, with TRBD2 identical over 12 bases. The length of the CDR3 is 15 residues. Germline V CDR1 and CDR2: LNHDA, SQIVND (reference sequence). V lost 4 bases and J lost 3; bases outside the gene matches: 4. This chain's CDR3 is CASSKTSGRVYEQYF. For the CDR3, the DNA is TGTGCCAGTAGTAAGACTAGCGGGAGAGTCTACGAGCAGTACTTC.

The CDR3 bases are TGTGCCAGCAGTGAAGAGCCTGGACAAAGCAATCAGCCCCAGCATTTT. Translated, it gives CASSEEPGQSNQPQHF. This chain joins TRBV6-1 and TRBJ1-5, with D possibly being TRBD1 (5 bases). Germline V gene lookup returns CDR1 MNHNS and CDR2 SASEGT. This CDR3 comprises 16 residues. V was cut by 1 base and J by 1 base, with 11 bases left in between.

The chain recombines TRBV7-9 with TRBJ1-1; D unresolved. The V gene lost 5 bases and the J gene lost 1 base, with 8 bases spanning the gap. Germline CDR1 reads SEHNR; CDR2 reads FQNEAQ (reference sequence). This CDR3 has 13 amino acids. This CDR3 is CASSRGTNTEAFF. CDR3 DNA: TGTGCCAGCAGCCGAGGAACGAACACTGAAGCTTTCTTT. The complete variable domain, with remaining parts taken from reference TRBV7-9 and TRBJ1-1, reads DTGVSQNPRHKITKRGQNVTFRCDPISEHNRLYWYRQTLGQGPEFLTYFQNEAQLEKSRLLSDRFSAERPKGSFSTLEIQRTEQGDSAMYLCASSRGTNTEAFFGQGTRLTVV.

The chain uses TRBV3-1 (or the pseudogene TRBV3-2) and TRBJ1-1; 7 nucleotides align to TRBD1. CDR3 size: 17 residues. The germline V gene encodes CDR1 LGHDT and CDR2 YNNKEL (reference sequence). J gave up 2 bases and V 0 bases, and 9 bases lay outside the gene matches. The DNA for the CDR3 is TGTGCCAGCAGCCAAGAGAGGGGGCGAGATATAAACACTGAAGCTTTCTTT. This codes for CASSQERGRDINTEAFF.

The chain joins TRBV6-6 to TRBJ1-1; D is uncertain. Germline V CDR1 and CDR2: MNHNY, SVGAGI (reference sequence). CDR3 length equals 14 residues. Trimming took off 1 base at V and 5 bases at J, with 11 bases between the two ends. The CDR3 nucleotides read TGTGCCAGCAGTTACTGGGCTTCGGCGACTGAAGCTTTCTTT. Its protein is CASSYWASATEAFF.

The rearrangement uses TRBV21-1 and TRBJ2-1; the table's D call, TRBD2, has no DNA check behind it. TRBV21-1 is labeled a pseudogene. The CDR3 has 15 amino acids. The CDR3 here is CASSEGPAPYNEQFF. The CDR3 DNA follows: TGTGCCAGCAGTGAGGGTCCCGCACCCTACAATGAGCAGTTCTTC.